One and the same sample provided the 32 T cell receptor beta chains below, sequenced in a study of T-cell memory formation after mild COVID-19. A single record per CDR3 protein comes from TCRdb applying MiXCR to the 5' RACE reads. Altogether around 200,000 distinct CDR3 sequences are present, under 30% being singletons, with the ten largest covering roughly 10%. The sample was PBMCs or a T cell subset sorted from them (not recorded which). The receptor source for this set is an adult woman who had mild COVID-19 (a few samples of this study predate the infection). Cell type and time point are not known.

This clonotype showed up just a few times. The rearrangement joins TRBV24-1 to TRBJ2-3; D remains unclear. The CDR3 is made up of 14 amino acids. Germline V gene data show CDR1 as KGHDR and CDR2 as SFDVKD. Trimming stripped 0 bases from V and 1 base from J, with 4 bases between. The CDR3 is CATSDLGGTDTQYF. The CDR3 DNA follows: TGTGCCACCAGTGATTTGGGTGGCACAGATACGCAGTATTTT.

Here the CDR3 reads CASIGVEGDTQYF. As DNA, the CDR3 is TGTGCCAGCATAGGCGTGGAGGGTGATACGCAGTATTTT. This sequence joins TRBV7-9 and TRBJ2-3; TRBD2 is a possible D gene (6 bases). The V end was cut by 7 bases, the J end by 6 bases, with 14 bases between. This CDR3 comprises 13 residues. Germline CDR1 is SEHNR and CDR2 is FQNEAQ (reference sequence).

This sequence joins TRBV12-3 or TRBV12-4 and TRBJ1-1; D is ambiguous. The CDR3 spans 13 residues. The V and J ends lost 6 bases and 3 bases respectively, with 11 bases between them. The DNA of the CDR3 is TGTGCCAGCAGATTAATGTGGGACACTGAAGCTTTCTTT. It is translated as CASRLMWDTEAFF.

This chain joins TRBV6-2 or TRBV6-3 and TRBJ2-7; 9 nucleotides line up with TRBD2. Germline trimming cut 7 bases from V and 4 bases from J; bases unmatched to any gene: 5. This CDR3 has 13 residues. CDR1 is MNHEY and CDR2 is SVGEGT in the germline V gene. The CDR3 DNA reads TGTGCCAGCAATCTAGCGGGATGGTACGAGCAGTACTTC. Translated: CASNLAGWYEQYF.

V is TRBV20-1 and J is TRBJ2-2; weak D call: TRBD2 (6 bases). Germline CDR1 is DFQATT and CDR2 is SNEGSKA (reference sequence). The CDR3 has 15 amino acids. V gave up 6 bases and J gave up 3 bases, with 17 bases separating them. As DNA, the CDR3 is TGCAGTGCCCTAGGTGGGGGGTCTTACACCGGGGAGCTGTTTTTT. Protein sequence: CSALGGGSYTGELFF.

This clonotype was detected a few times. This chain links TRBV12-3 or TRBV12-4 with TRBJ2-1; 7 nucleotides align to TRBD2. CDR3 length equals 14 residues. The V and J ends lost 5 bases and 4 bases, in that order; junction bases with no gene match: 5. CDR3 residues: CASSISGIYNEQFF. CDR3 nucleotide sequence: TGTGCCAGCAGTATCAGCGGGATATACAATGAGCAGTTCTTC.

The rearrangement uses TRBV7-2 and TRBJ2-7, with D possibly being TRBD2 (5 bases). This CDR3 is built from 13 residues. Between the trimmed V and J ends, which lost 3 bases and 4 bases, there was a span of 10 bases. Germline CDR1 is SGHTA and CDR2 is FQGNSA. In DNA, the CDR3 is TGTGCCAGCAGCTTGGACTTATGGTACGAGCAGTACTTC. This encodes CASSLDLWYEQYF.

This chain joins TRBV20-1 and TRBJ2-1; the match to TRBD1 covers 7 bases. With V trimmed by 5 bases and J by 5 bases, 9 bases remained unmatched. CDR1 DFQATT and CDR2 SNEGSKA come from the germline V gene (reference sequence). CDR3 length: 14 residues. As DNA, the CDR3 is TGCAGTGCTCAGACCGGGACAGCGAACAATGAGCAGTTCTTC. Its protein is CSAQTGTANNEQFF.

This clonotype was observed at least ten times. V is TRBV15 and J is TRBJ2-1; the D is unclear. With 1 base removed from V and 10 bases from J, the gap between germline ends came to 11 bases. CDR1 and CDR2 from the germline V gene are LNHNV and YYDKDF (reference sequence). CDR3 length equals 13 residues. The CDR3 region is CATSRVVGPEQFF. The CDR3, as DNA: TGTGCCACCAGCAGAGTCGTCGGACCCGAGCAGTTCTTC.

Here the CDR3 reads CASSDSGVTPFLGYTF. The CDR3, as DNA: TGTGCCAGCAGTGACTCGGGGGTTACCCCGTTCCTCGGCTACACCTTC. V and J are TRBV6-4 and TRBJ1-2; weak D call: TRBD1 (5 bases). There are 16 residues in the CDR3. The germline CDR1 and CDR2 sequences are MRHNA and SNTAGT. V shed 0 bases and J shed 8 bases, with 19 bases lying between them.

J is TRBJ2-1 and V is TRBV20-1, with 10 positions matching TRBD2. Trimming at V came to 5 bases and at J to 1 base, leaving 8 bases not matched to a gene. The CDR3 sequence is 16 residues long. Looked up from germline, CDR1 is DFQATT and CDR2 is SNEGSKA (reference sequence). This CDR3 is CSAPVASGGSYNEQFF. The CDR3 DNA sequence: TGCAGTGCTCCCGTAGCTAGCGGGGGATCCTACAATGAGCAGTTCTTC.

This clonotype turned up a few times. The rearrangement joins TRBV6-2 or TRBV6-3 to TRBJ2-1; 8 nucleotides align to TRBD1. The trim removed 1 base at V and 5 bases at J, leaving 10 bases unmatched. In germline, CDR1 is MNHEY, CDR2 SVGEGT. The CDR3 loop spans 17 amino acids. The CDR3 is CASSYYLAGGAHNEQFF. The CDR3 nucleotides read TGTGCCAGCAGTTACTATCTGGCAGGGGGCGCCCACAATGAGCAGTTCTTC.

Only a few counts were recorded for this clonotype. The V call is TRBV5-1, the J call TRBJ2-5; 10 bases map to TRBD1. CDR3 length: 17 residues. The V gene end was trimmed by 4 bases and the J gene end by 4 bases; junction bases not matched to a gene: 13. Germline values: CDR1 SGHRS, CDR2 YFSETQ. CDR3: CASSAGPGQGLGETQYF. As DNA, the CDR3 is TGCGCCAGCAGCGCGGGGCCGGGACAGGGGTTGGGAGAGACCCAGTACTTC.

The genes are TRBV5-5 and TRBJ1-1; unclear D gene. CDR1 and CDR2 (germline): SGHKS, YYEKEE (reference sequence). CDR3 length: 13 amino acids. V dropped 0 bases and J dropped 4 bases, with 7 bases sitting between them. CDR3 DNA sequence: TGTGCCAGCAGCTTGGAGGGTTTCACTGAAGCTTTCTTT. It encodes CASSLEGFTEAFF.

The chain carries TRBV4-2 and TRBJ2-1; possibly TRBD1 for D (5 bases). This CDR3 spans 16 amino acids. Per the germline V gene, CDR1 is LGHNA and CDR2 is YNFKEQ. The V end lost 0 bases, the J end lost 0 bases, and 9 bases lay between the germline ends. CDR3 amino acids: CASSQEDTNSYNEQFF. The CDR3, as DNA: TGTGCCAGCAGCCAAGAGGACACGAACTCCTACAATGAGCAGTTCTTC.

V usage is TRBV27 and J usage is TRBJ2-3, with unresolved D. Trimming took off 6 bases at V and 3 bases at J, with 4 bases between the two ends. CDR1 and CDR2 from the germline V gene are MNHEY and SMNVEV (reference sequence). The CDR3 runs 11 residues. The CDR3 nucleotides read TGTGCCAGCAGGGAAACAGATACGCAGTATTTT. It translates to CASRETDTQYF.

This clonotype was seen a few times. The CDR3 nucleotides are TGCAGTGCTAGAGAGGGGCCGCGGAACACTGAAGCTTTCTTT. Translating gives CSAREGPRNTEAFF. The chain employs TRBV20-1 and TRBJ1-1, with a weak D call TRBD1 (5 bases). V was trimmed by 0 bases and J by 1 base, leaving 9 bases between them. The CDR3 consists of 14 residues. The germline CDR1 and CDR2 sequences are DFQATT and SNEGSKA (reference sequence).

The CDR3 is CASSQDWASGSYEQYF. CDR3 nucleotides: TGCGCCAGCAGCCAAGATTGGGCTAGCGGATCCTACGAGCAGTACTTC. The chain carries TRBV4-3 and TRBJ2-7; 7 nucleotides match TRBD2. After removal of 0 bases from V and 1 base from J, the junction contained 6 bases not matched to a gene. The CDR3 runs 16 residues. CDR1 is LGHNA, CDR2 YSLEER, per germline.

V gene TRBV7-9 combines with J gene TRBJ1-1; possibly TRBD1 for D (5 bases). Germline loops: CDR1 SEHNR, CDR2 FQNEAQ (reference sequence). CDR3 length equals 14 residues. V lost 5 bases and J 2 bases, leaving 12 bases between the germline ends. This CDR3 reads CASSLYQGNTEAFF. CDR3 DNA sequence: TGTGCCAGCAGCCTCTATCAGGGAAACACTGAAGCTTTCTTT.

The rearrangement uses TRBV5-1 and TRBJ2-3; D is uncertain. The CDR3 has 15 residues. The germline V and J ends were trimmed by 1 base and 4 bases, with 13 bases remaining between them. Germline CDR1 is SGHRS and CDR2 is YFSETQ. The CDR3 DNA reads as TGCGCCAGCAGCTTGTACTGGGGTGTCGCAGATACGCAGTATTTT. It specifies CASSLYWGVADTQYF.

The V gene is TRBV2, the J gene TRBJ1-1; 9 bases line up with TRBD1. CDR3 size: 16 residues. CDR1 and CDR2 (germline): SNHLY, FYNNEI. The ends lost 4 bases at V and 1 base at J; junction bases unmatched: 7. CDR3 nucleotide sequence: TGTGCCAGCAGTGGAGGACAGGGGTACGGGAACACTGAAGCTTTCTTT. Translating gives CASSGGQGYGNTEAFF.

The chain links TRBV11-2 to TRBJ2-5, with 8 bases matching TRBD1. V shed 5 bases, J shed 7 bases, and the junction held 12 bases outside the gene matches. The CDR3 has 15 amino acids. Germline CDR1 and CDR2: SGHAT and FQNNGV. In DNA, the CDR3 is TGTGCCAGCAGCCCAGGGGGCGCGGTCTCTAGGACCCAGTACTTC. Translated, it gives CASSPGGAVSRTQYF. The full variable domain, its missing parts supplied by reference TRBV11-2 and TRBJ2-5, is EAGVAQSPRYKIIEKRQSVAFWCNPISGHATLYWYQQILGQGPKLLIQFQNNGVVDDSQLPKDRFSAERLKGVDSTLKIQPAKLEDSAVYLCASSPGGAVSRTQYFGPGTRLLVL.

Only a few counts were recorded for this clonotype. The rearrangement joins TRBV4-2 to TRBJ1-2; 7 bases align to TRBD1. CDR1 is LGHNA, CDR2 YNFKEQ, per germline. This CDR3 is 14 amino acids long. V shed 0 bases, J shed 6 bases, and the junction held 4 bases outside the gene matches. CDR3 in DNA: TGTGCCAGCAGCCAAGATGGGACAGCCGATGGCTACACCTTC. Amino acid sequence: CASSQDGTADGYTF.

The table lists this clonotype with a few counts. This rearrangement joins TRBV7-9 to TRBJ2-3; 15 bases are shared with TRBD2. The V and J ends lost 4 bases and 5 bases, in that order; junction bases with no gene match: 16. Looked up from germline, CDR1 is SEHNR and CDR2 is FQNEAQ (reference sequence). The CDR3 runs to 20 residues. The CDR3 DNA sequence: TGTGCCAGCAGCTCGCGCGGGACTAGCGGGAGGACCACAGGACAAGATACGCAGTATTTT. Translated: CASSSRGTSGRTTGQDTQYF.

As DNA, the CDR3 is TGTGCCAGCAGCTTATATCAAGCAGATACGCAGTATTTT. Its protein product is CASSLYQADTQYF. V gene TRBV7-3 combines with J gene TRBJ2-3; D is unclear. Deletions cut 2 bases from V and 4 bases from J, with 7 bases between. Germline V gene data show CDR1 as SGHTA and CDR2 as FQGTGA. This CDR3 spans 13 amino acids.

The CDR3 is CASSLQGAETNEKLFF. The CDR3 DNA reads as TGTGCCAGCAGCTTGCAGGGGGCTGAAACTAATGAAAAACTGTTTTTT. The J gene is TRBJ1-4, the V gene TRBV7-9, with 8 bases fitting TRBD1. The CDR3 loop spans 16 amino acids. V lost 3 bases and J lost 1; bases outside the gene matches: 4. Looked up from germline, CDR1 is SEHNR and CDR2 is FQNEAQ (reference sequence).

At least ten counts were recorded for this clonotype. The CDR3 sequence: CASSPRTGGYGYTF. DNA for the CDR3: TGTGCCAGCAGCCCGCGGACAGGGGGCTATGGCTACACCTTC. The rearrangement uses TRBV7-6 and TRBJ1-2; 10 bases line up with TRBD1. CDR3 length: 14 residues. Trimming cost V 5 bases and J 4 bases; bases outside gene matches: 4. Germline V CDR1 and CDR2: SGHVS, FNYEAQ.

The chain employs TRBV19 and TRBJ1-2; D is possibly TRBD1 (5 bases). This CDR3 contains 13 residues. Germline V gene lookup returns CDR1 LNHDA and CDR2 SQIVND (reference sequence). V was cut by 0 bases and J by 4 bases, with 6 bases left in between. The CDR3 here is CASSIDGGYGYTF. The CDR3, as DNA: TGTGCCAGTAGTATAGACGGGGGCTATGGCTACACCTTC.

This clonotype was seen a handful of times. The V and J genes are TRBV28 and TRBJ1-5; D might be TRBD1 (5 bases). V lost 4 bases, J lost 7 bases, and 14 bases lay in between. This CDR3 is built from 14 residues. Germline lookup yields CDR1 MDHEN and CDR2 SYDVKM. In DNA, the CDR3 is TGTGCCAGCAGTTCCGGAGGGGCGCAGCAGCCCCAGCATTTT. This gives the protein CASSSGGAQQPQHF.

This clonotype was seen a handful of times. The V and J genes are TRBV9 and TRBJ2-5, with D tentatively TRBD1 (6 bases). Germline V gives CDR1 SGDLS, CDR2 YYNGEE. The CDR3 has 15 residues. V was cut by 4 bases and J by 5 bases, with 18 bases left in between. The CDR3 coding sequence is TGTGCCAGCAGCCCAGGGGTTGGCAGGATCGAGACCCAGTACTTC. Its protein product is CASSPGVGRIETQYF. The whole variable domain, filled in from reference TRBV9 and TRBJ2-5, reads DSGVTQTPKHLITATGQRVTLRCSPRSGDLSVYWYQQSLDQGLQFLIQYYNGEERAKGNILERFSAQQFPDLHSELNLSSLELGDSALYFCASSPGVGRIETQYFGPGTRLLVL.

V usage is TRBV11-2 and J usage is TRBJ2-1; 7 bases map to TRBD1. The CDR3 has 12 residues. V lost 1 base and J lost 13; bases outside the gene matches: 4. CDR1 and CDR2 (germline): SGHAT, FQNNGV. Here the CDR3 DNA reads TGTGCCAGCAGCTTAGTAGGGACAGCCCAGTTCTTC. Its protein is CASSLVGTAQFF.

V gene TRBV6-2 or TRBV6-3 combines with J gene TRBJ1-2; TRBD1 matches 9 bases. V gave up 5 bases and J gave up 2 bases; unmatched junction bases: 6. This CDR3 has 15 residues. Per germline, CDR1 MNHEY and CDR2 SVGEGT. CDR3 nucleotides: TGTGCCAGCAGTCCGACTACAGGGGGCAACTATGGCTACACCTTC. Protein sequence: CASSPTTGGNYGYTF.